This paragraph reports one TCR beta chain. This sample is part of a study of T cell responses to AZD1222 COVID-19 vaccine. The germline gives CDR1 SGHNT, CDR2 YYREEE (reference sequence). Trimming pared 4 bases from V and 1 base from J, leaving 14 bases between. CDR3 size: 15 residues. Only in-frame clones appear in the TCRdb table, and some are missing; sequencing was by immunoSEQ multiplex PCR. Here the sample spans approximately 170,000 clones, approximately 90% being singletons. Sequencing used peripheral blood, obtained 28 days after the second AZD1222 dose. The chain recombines TRBV5-4 with TRBJ1-2, with D possibly being TRBD1 (5 bases). This TCR was recovered from an adult who received the AZD1222 COVID-19 vaccine. CDR3 sequence: CASSPPPGYNYGYTF. The CDR3 DNA sequence: TGTGCCAGCAGCCCGCCGCCAGGGTATAACTATGGCTACACCTTC.